This T cell receptor (beta chain) came from a study of beta chain features in type 1 diabetes. Turning to the study itself: No age, gender or cell yield differences were seen between patients and healthy donors. Study results and caveats: Reads derived from cDNA could over-represent cells showing high TCR expression. There was no resolution here of whether HLA type influences TCRB rearrangement.

Per germline, CDR1 LNHDA and CDR2 SQIVND (reference sequence). The germline V and J ends were trimmed by 5 bases and 2 bases, with 16 bases remaining between them. This CDR3 region has 15 residues. Expressed TCRB transcripts were sequenced, since all the RNA that had been isolated was reverse transcribed. Profiling relied on immunoSEQ multiplex PCR, and the TCRdb table lists in-frame clones only, not all of them. The data show approximately 470,000 clones, around 28% seen once. About this clone: Its specificity is unknown.

CD45RO/CCR7/CD25/CD127/CD95/CD27 staining was used to isolate CD4+ naive, central memory, regulatory and stem cell-like memory cells by sorting. The clonotype originates from a man between 18 and 35 years old in good health. This chain joins TRBV19 and TRBJ2-7, with D unclear. The sequenced sample was naive CD4+ T cells from blood. The CDR3 region has the DNA TGTGCCAGTAGTCTTCAAGGCGGCAGGCCCTACGAGCAGTACTTC. Translated: CASSLQGGRPYEQYF.